This record concerns one TCR beta chain sequence. Its antigen is currently unknown. Produced via immunoSEQ multiplex PCR; TCRdb's table is partial and in-frame only. Here the sample spans 1,100,000 or so clones, about 84% being singletons. The V gene end was trimmed by 0 bases and the J gene end by 5 bases; junction bases not matched to a gene: 8. Germline V gene data show CDR1 as MNHNY and CDR2 as SVGAGI (reference sequence). This CDR3 has 16 residues. This sample is drawn from a study of shared clonotypes between healthy human individuals. Study observations and caveats: Donor clonotype sharing was expected to depend on sequencing depth.

Sequencing used memory CD4+ T cells from PBMCs. As for subset: CD45RA-negative fraction. This TCR came from a man younger than 30 in good health. Some clones in this sample may be carry-over from other donors' samples. V gene TRBV6-6 combines with J gene TRBJ2-5, with 8 bases identical to TRBD1. The chain's CDR3 is CASSYSRTGPAETQYF. DNA of the CDR3: TGTGCCAGCAGTTACTCACGGACAGGGCCGGCGGAGACCCAGTACTTC.